Presented here are 16 T cell receptor beta chains from one specimen sequenced in a study of response to subunit inactivated influenza vaccine. From the RT-PCR reads, TCRdb called clonotypes with MiXCR, one entry per CDR3 protein. The repertoire holds about 620,000 distinct CDR3 sequences, with approximately 12% as singletons. The sample was PBMCs from blood, taken on the day of vaccination. The receptors were gathered from a man aged 45 to 65 who received an inactivated influenza vaccine.

The chain uses TRBV6-2 or TRBV6-3 and TRBJ1-1; D uncertain. Trimming pared 2 bases from V and 7 bases from J, leaving 11 bases between. Germline lookup yields CDR1 MNHEY and CDR2 SVGEGT. The CDR3 totals 13 residues. In nucleotides, the CDR3 is TGTGCCAGCAGTTACCGCGTCAATTATGAAGCTTTCTTT. Translating gives CASSYRVNYEAFF.

This clonotype turned up a few times. The chain links TRBV28 to TRBJ1-2; 9 bases map to TRBD1. The germline gives CDR1 MDHEN, CDR2 SYDVKM. The CDR3 runs to 15 residues. Unmatched junction bases numbered 6, after V lost 1 base and J lost 6 bases. CDR3 nucleotides: TGTGCCAGCAGTTTATCGGGACAGGGACTAGATGGCTACACCTTC. Its translation: CASSLSGQGLDGYTF.

At least ten counts were recorded for this clonotype. V and J are TRBV15 and TRBJ2-5, with 10 positions matching TRBD2. The V gene end was trimmed by 2 bases and the J gene end by 2 bases; junction bases not matched to a gene: 5. Germline-derived CDR1 and CDR2 are LNHNV and YYDKDF (reference sequence). The length of the CDR3 is 16 residues. CDR3 nucleotides: TGTGCCACCAGCAGATCGCCGACTAGCGGGCAAGAGACCCAGTACTTC. Residues: CATSRSPTSGQETQYF.

This clonotype was picked up many times. The chain joins TRBV28 to TRBJ2-7; D is perhaps TRBD1 (6 bases). CDR1 is MDHEN and CDR2 is SYDVKM in the germline V gene. This CDR3 region has 15 residues. V shed 6 bases and J shed 3 bases, with 18 bases lying between them. The CDR3 nucleotides are TGTGCCAGCAGCCGCCCCAGGGGCTACCGCTACGAGCAGTACTTC. Amino acid sequence: CASSRPRGYRYEQYF.

The chain has TRBV11-2 and TRBJ2-5; TRBD2 might be the D (5 bases). Trimming took off 5 bases at V and 4 bases at J, with 14 bases between the two ends. The germline CDR1 and CDR2 sequences are SGHAT and FQNNGV. The CDR3 loop spans 14 amino acids. CDR3 bases: TGTGCCAGCAGCAGAACTAGAATCGGAGAGACCCAGTACTTC. It encodes CASSRTRIGETQYF.

This clonotype turned up a few times. The V and J genes are TRBV7-9 and TRBJ2-5; unclear D gene. CDR1 is SEHNR, CDR2 FQNEAQ, per germline (reference sequence). Deletions cut 1 base from V and 5 bases from J, with 5 bases between. This CDR3 is 12 amino acids long. CDR3 amino acids: CASSLVTETQYF. Written as DNA, the CDR3 is TGTGCCAGCAGCTTAGTAACGGAGACCCAGTACTTC.

This clonotype appeared a few times. The chain uses TRBV25-1 and TRBJ2-7; possible D gene TRBD1, 5 bases. Germline loops: CDR1 MGHDK, CDR2 SYGVNS. Trimming took 4 bases from V and 4 from J, leaving 11 bases between them. The CDR3 runs to 13 residues. The chain's CDR3 is CASSGVTGYEQYF. CDR3 sequence (DNA): TGTGCCAGCAGTGGGGTCACAGGATACGAGCAGTACTTC.

This clonotype has more than one count but fewer than ten. The chain joins TRBV7-2 to TRBJ2-2, with 8 bases identical to TRBD1. Germline V gene data show CDR1 as SGHTA and CDR2 as FQGNSA. The V and J ends lost 3 bases and 6 bases, in that order; junction bases with no gene match: 3. The CDR3 is 14 amino acids. CDR3 region: CASSFDRGAGELFF. The CDR3 nucleotides are TGTGCCAGCAGCTTTGACAGGGGAGCCGGGGAGCTGTTTTTT. The whole variable domain, remainder taken from reference TRBV7-2 and TRBJ2-2, is GAGVSQSPSNKVTEKGKDVELRCDPISGHTALYWYRQSLGQGLEFLIYFQGNSAPDKSGLPSDRFSAERTGGSVSTLTIQRTQQEDSAVYLCASSFDRGAGELFFGEGSRLTVL.

The V gene is TRBV4-1, the J gene TRBJ2-5, with TRBD2 as a possible D gene (6 bases). The germline gives CDR1 MGHRA, CDR2 YSYEKL. The germline V and J ends were trimmed by 2 bases and 5 bases, with 9 bases remaining between them. This CDR3 has 13 amino acids. This CDR3 is CASSQWGRETQYF. In nucleotides, the CDR3 is TGCGCCAGCAGCCAATGGGGGAGGGAGACCCAGTACTTC.

The rearrangement uses TRBV21-1 and TRBJ2-3. TRBV21-1 corresponds to a pseudogene. This CDR3 region has 16 residues. The CDR3 DNA reads TGTGCCAGCAGCAAACCTACCGAATTTGGCGCAGATACGCAGTATTTT. Encoded protein: CASSKPTEFGADTQYF.

This clonotype was counted many times. The CDR3 here is CASSQDWQGNEQFF. CDR3 sequence (DNA): TGCGCCAGCAGCCAAGATTGGCAGGGCAATGAGCAGTTCTTC. The rearrangement uses TRBV4-3 and TRBJ2-1; a weak D match, TRBD1 (5 bases). Trimming shortened V by 0 bases and J by 6 bases, and 9 bases separated the two germline ends. CDR1 is LGHNA and CDR2 is YSLEER in the germline V gene. This CDR3 spans 14 amino acids.

As concerns this clonotype: A much larger clone differs by one base, so this may be a read error. It is likely a read error, because the conserved phenylalanine at the end of the CDR3 is missing. The chain is built from TRBV5-1 and TRBJ1-6, with D unresolved. The CDR3 sequence is 13 residues long. V dropped 0 bases and J dropped 13 bases, with 11 bases sitting between them. Germline V gene lookup returns CDR1 SGHRS and CDR2 YFSETQ. The CDR3 loop reads CASSLGGEPPLHY. The CDR3 nucleotides are TGCGCCAGCAGCTTGGGCGGCGAACCTCCCCTCCACTAT.

The rearrangement uses TRBV5-1 and TRBJ2-7; 8 bases fit TRBD1. Germline V CDR1 and CDR2: SGHRS, YFSETQ. The CDR3 sequence is 14 residues long. J was trimmed by 4 bases and V by 3 bases; bases with no gene match: 6. The CDR3 loop is CASSSPGTGYEQYF. CDR3 sequence (DNA): TGCGCCAGCAGCTCGCCCGGGACAGGTTACGAGCAGTACTTC.

This clonotype was seen more than once but under ten times. V is TRBV19 and J is TRBJ1-1; D is perhaps TRBD1 (6 bases). The CDR3 is 15 amino acids. Trimming left V 5 bases short and J 5 bases short, with 18 bases between. Germline V lookup: CDR1 LNHDA, CDR2 SQIVND (reference sequence). CDR3 coding DNA: TGTGCCAGTAGTTTGGGGGCACCCTCAGGGACTGAAGCTTTCTTT. This codes for CASSLGAPSGTEAFF.

The chain employs TRBV4-3 and TRBJ2-5; D possibly corresponds to TRBD2 (5 bases). V lost 4 bases and J lost 4, with 16 bases in between. The germline CDR1 and CDR2 sequences are LGHNA and YSLEER. The CDR3 has 15 residues. This CDR3 is CASSLNLGVRETQYF. CDR3 bases: TGCGCCAGCAGCCTCAACCTCGGGGTGAGAGAGACCCAGTACTTC.

This clonotype appeared many times. This chain uses TRBV20-1 with TRBJ2-3, with D maybe TRBD2 (6 bases). Trimming took off 5 bases at V and 7 bases at J, with 13 bases between the two ends. The germline gives CDR1 DFQATT, CDR2 SNEGSKA (reference sequence). This CDR3 spans 12 amino acids. CDR3 DNA sequence: TGCAGTGCTTCTAGCGCGACCCATACGCAGTATTTT. Protein: CSASSATHTQYF.